This T cell receptor (beta chain) was found in a study of brain T cells in children with intractable seizures. Sequencing was performed with immunoSEQ multiplex PCR; in TCRdb, only in-frame clones are kept and a portion is missing. The data hold under 150,000 clones, with under 95% observed a single time. This specimen consisted of peripheral blood, obtained at surgery. The source of this sequence is a boy in the first two years of life with hemimegalencephaly and intractable seizures.

Written as DNA, the CDR3 is TGTGCCAGCAGTTACGGAGGACATGGGACTTTCTTT. Encoded protein: CASSYGGHGTFF. The J gene is TRBJ1-1, the V gene TRBV6-2 or TRBV6-3; D perhaps matches TRBD1 (5 bases). CDR3 length: 12 residues. Looked up from germline, CDR1 is MNHEY and CDR2 is SVGEGT. V shed 2 bases and J shed 12 bases, with 13 bases lying between them.